The 13 T cell receptor beta chains below were found in one sample sequenced in a study of blood T cell repertoires in COVID-19. Profiled with immunoSEQ multiplex PCR; TCRdb holds only in-frame clones, not every one. Here the sample spans around 150,000 clones, just under 85% being singletons. The sequencing sample was made of peripheral blood. All receptors come from an elderly woman with acute or convalescent COVID-19.

V gene TRBV5-6 combines with J gene TRBJ1-1; D remains ambiguous. V was cut by 2 bases and J by 1 base, with 6 bases left in between. Germline lookup yields CDR1 SGHDT and CDR2 YYEEEE. The CDR3 covers 13 residues. The CDR3: CASSFVRNTEAFF. In DNA form, the CDR3 reads TGTGCCAGCAGCTTTGTGAGGAACACTGAAGCTTTCTTT.

V is TRBV7-2 and J is TRBJ1-1; D is uncertain. The germline CDR1 and CDR2 sequences are SGHTA and FQGNSA. This CDR3 is 14 amino acids long. Deletions cut 3 bases from V and 1 base from J, with 9 bases between. This CDR3 reads CASSFQAGNTEAFF. The CDR3 DNA follows: TGTGCCAGCAGCTTCCAGGCAGGGAACACTGAAGCTTTCTTT. The full variable domain, in which reference TRBV7-2 and TRBJ1-1 provide the parts outside the CDR3, is GAGVSQSPSNKVTEKGKDVELRCDPISGHTALYWYRQSLGQGLEFLIYFQGNSAPDKSGLPSDRFSAERTGGSVSTLTIQRTQQEDSAVYLCASSFQAGNTEAFFGQGTRLTVV.

This sequence joins TRBV7-9 and TRBJ1-5, with a weak D call TRBD1 (6 bases). V was cut by 3 bases and J by 3 bases, with 12 bases left in between. From germline, CDR1 is SEHNR and CDR2 FQNEAQ (reference sequence). This CDR3 region has 15 residues. The CDR3 region has the DNA TGTGCCAGCAGCTTGGACCAGGGGATCAATCAGCCCCAGCATTTT. Its protein is CASSLDQGINQPQHF.

This chain connects TRBV7-9 to TRBJ2-7, with 10 bases identical to TRBD2. The J segment lost 0 bases and the V segment lost 5 bases, leaving 4 bases of the junction unmatched. This CDR3 is built from 15 residues. Germline V gene sequence: CDR1 SEHNR, CDR2 FQNEAQ (reference sequence). This CDR3 reads CASSPSGSLSYEQYF. The DNA of the CDR3 is TGTGCCAGCAGCCCTAGCGGGAGCCTCTCCTACGAGCAGTACTTC.

This clone was observed a handful of times. The chain employs TRBV7-8 and TRBJ1-1; 8 nucleotides agree with TRBD1. The J segment lost 5 bases and the V segment lost 6 bases, leaving 8 bases of the junction unmatched. This CDR3 region has 14 residues. CDR1 SGHVS and CDR2 FQNEAQ come from the germline V gene. This CDR3 is CASSFSTGVTEAFF. The CDR3 DNA is TGTGCCAGCAGTTTTTCGACAGGGGTTACTGAAGCTTTCTTT.

J is TRBJ2-1 and V is TRBV5-5; D might be TRBD2 (6 bases). Trimming cost V 0 bases and J 0 bases, with 13 bases left between them. The length of the CDR3 is 17 residues. CDR1 SGHKS and CDR2 YYEKEE come from the germline V gene (reference sequence). CDR3 region: CASSLAGRGSSYNEQFF. The CDR3 nucleotides read TGTGCCAGCAGCTTGGCCGGGCGGGGAAGCTCCTACAATGAGCAGTTCTTC. The full variable domain, rest sourced from reference TRBV5-5 and TRBJ2-1, is DAGVTQSPTHLIKTRGQQVTLRCSPISGHKSVSWYQQVLGQGPQFIFQYYEKEERGRGNFPDRFSARQFPNYSSELNVNALLLGDSALYLCASSLAGRGSSYNEQFFGPGTRLTVL.

The genes are TRBV7-2 and TRBJ2-7, with TRBD2 matching over 7 bases. Germline V gene lookup returns CDR1 SGHTA and CDR2 FQGNSA. The trim removed 1 base at V and 7 bases at J, leaving 10 bases unmatched. The CDR3 extends over 15 amino acids. The CDR3 nucleotides read TGTGCCAGCAGCTTAGTGGGGGGAGGGCCGGGTGAGCAGTACTTC. Protein product: CASSLVGGGPGEQYF.

The CDR3 protein is CASSEQGIIYNEQFF. As DNA, the CDR3 is TGTGCCAGCAGTGAACAGGGGATTATATACAATGAGCAGTTCTTC. The rearrangement links TRBV2 to TRBJ2-1, with a tentative D call TRBD1 (6 bases). The V gene lost 2 bases and the J gene lost 4 bases, with 12 bases spanning the gap. In germline, CDR1 is SNHLY, CDR2 FYNNEI. The length of the CDR3 is 15 residues.

This chain connects TRBV5-5 to TRBJ1-4, with 7 nucleotides matching TRBD1. The V and J ends lost 4 bases and 6 bases, in that order; junction bases with no gene match: 6. This CDR3 has 14 residues. In germline, CDR1 is SGHKS, CDR2 YYEKEE (reference sequence). The CDR3 DNA sequence: TGTGCCAGCAGCACCCCCGGGACAGATGAAAAACTGTTTTTT. This codes for CASSTPGTDEKLFF.

The rearrangement joins TRBV7-9 to TRBJ2-2, with D possibly being TRBD2 (7 bases). The V end lost 3 bases, the J end lost 4 bases, and 18 bases lay between the germline ends. Germline CDR1 reads SEHNR; CDR2 reads FQNEAQ (reference sequence). The CDR3 covers 17 residues. CDR3 nucleotides: TGTGCCAGCAGCTTGGCCCTGGGGGGGGCCGTCACCGGGGAGCTGTTTTTT. Protein: CASSLALGGAVTGELFF.

V is TRBV6-2 or TRBV6-3 and J is TRBJ2-5; 12 nucleotides agree with TRBD2. The CDR3 contains 17 residues. Per the germline V gene, CDR1 is MNHEY and CDR2 is SVGEGT. The junction had 9 bases not matched to a gene; V was cut back by 2 bases and J by 5 bases. The CDR3 is CASSYRLAGGPRETQYF. DNA of the CDR3: TGTGCCAGCAGTTACAGGCTAGCGGGAGGGCCGCGGGAGACCCAGTACTTC.

V usage is TRBV11-3 and J usage is TRBJ2-3; possible D gene TRBD1, 5 bases. The CDR3 consists of 13 residues. Deletions cut 3 bases from V and 1 base from J, with 5 bases between. The germline CDR1 and CDR2 sequences are SGHNT and YENEEA. The CDR3: CASSFRGTDTQYF. Here the CDR3 DNA reads TGTGCCAGCAGCTTCAGGGGCACAGATACGCAGTATTTT.

This sequence joins TRBV7-2 and TRBJ2-3; TRBD2 is a possible D gene (5 bases). This CDR3 spans 17 amino acids. Germline assignment: CDR1 SGHTA and CDR2 FQGNSA. Between the trimmed V and J ends, which lost 1 base and 3 bases, there was a span of 17 bases. CDR3: CASSLGRGFLGTDTQYF. In DNA form, the CDR3 reads TGTGCCAGCAGCTTAGGCAGAGGGTTCTTAGGAACAGATACGCAGTATTTT.